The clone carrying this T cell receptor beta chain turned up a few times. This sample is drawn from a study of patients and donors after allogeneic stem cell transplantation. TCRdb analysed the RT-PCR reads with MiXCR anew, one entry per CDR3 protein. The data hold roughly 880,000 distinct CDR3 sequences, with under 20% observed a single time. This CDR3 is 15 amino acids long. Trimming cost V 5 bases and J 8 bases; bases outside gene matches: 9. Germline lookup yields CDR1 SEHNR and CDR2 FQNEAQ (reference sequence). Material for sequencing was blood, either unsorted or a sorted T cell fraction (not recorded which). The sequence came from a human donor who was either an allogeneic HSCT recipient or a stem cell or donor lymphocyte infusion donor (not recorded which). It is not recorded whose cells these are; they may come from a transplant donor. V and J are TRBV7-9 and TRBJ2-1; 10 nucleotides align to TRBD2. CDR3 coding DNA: TGTGCCAGCAGCCCCCAGCGGGAGGGGAGCGATGAGCAGTTCTTC. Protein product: CASSPQREGSDEQFF.